This T cell receptor (beta chain) emerged from a study of T cells in Graves' hyperthyroidism and ophthalmopathy (dated by TCRdb to about 2019). With regard to the full study: Peripheral blood samples were taken at initial diagnosis, before any treatment was given. A discovery cohort of about a hundred patients, 43 with Graves' ophthalmopathy and 57 with stable Graves' hyperthyroidism, was used to find distinguishing TCR V-J signatures. Whether ophthalmopathy could be predicted prospectively was tested in an independent validation cohort made up of 18 to 20 hyperthyroidism patients plus 17 patients who later progressed to ophthalmopathy. The roughly 100 discovery patients were randomly split 7:3 into training and test sets. In addition, the study compared T-cell repertoires in thyroid tissue and in blood from roughly six Graves' hyperthyroidism patients. Once sampling was done, hyperthyroidism patients were given methimazole at a starting dose of 30 mg daily, whereas ophthalmopathy patients were given high-dose intravenous methylprednisolone. The paper reports TCR Vbeta CDR3 sequencing of more than 120 peripheral blood samples: around 45 ophthalmopathy, roughly 80 hyperthyroidism and around 17 progressor patients. Beyond this particular receptor, the publication reports: Sample size was not statistically predetermined, and blinding of investigators to group allocation was not performed. Ophthalmopathy was separated from stable hyperthyroidism by a 13 V-J signature model, with approximately 90% sensitivity and roughly 81% specificity obtained in cross-validation and 80%/75% obtained in testing. In validation, progression to ophthalmopathy was predicted by the model with nearly 71% sensitivity and roughly 76% specificity, a median of 6.5 months before onset. Most expanded thyroid clonotypes (frequency above 0.001) were also detected in blood, suggesting blood repertoires may reflect thyroid immune responses.

CDR1 GTSNPN and CDR2 SVGIG were looked up in the germline V gene (reference sequence). The CDR3, cysteine through phenylalanine, is 12 amino acids long. Of all the DNA, just the CDR3 is kept, 36 bases in frame from base 1. Between the V and J ends, shortened by 2 bases and 11 bases respectively, the junction contains 15 bases. This clonotype showed up many times. Its antigen is currently not known. Base qualities are missing; no much larger clone stands one base away. Amplification of TCR beta CDR3 regions was carried out from RNA transcripts. A first-round RT-PCR of the TCR CDR3 used the HTBI primer set with the Qiagen OneStep RT-PCR kit. Libraries were constructed in a second round of multiplex PCR, after which size selection and purification were carried out. Libraries were sequenced paired-end with 100 bp reads on an Illumina HiSeq2000. The study's processing was this. SOAPnuke was used to process the raw data, throwing out any read that contained adapters or uncalled bases, had a mean Phred below 15, or lacked an exact constant-primer or identifier match. COPE v1.2.5 was used to merge the high-quality paired reads, and each unique nucleotide sequence was defined as a clonotype. Clonotypes were aligned to IMGT TRBV, TRBD and TRBJ reference segments using MiTCR v1.1. The analysis was restricted to V-J combinations with a frequency above 0.0001, which together covered over 99% of the repertoires. The TCS score was defined as the ratio of F50 (clonal expansion) to E x V (chaos), calculated using BLOSUM62-based TCRdist between CDR3 peptides within each V-J. Welch's t-statistics and random forest reduced around 510 V-J features to about 12, which were used in a naive Bayes classifier (R e1071). TCRdb trimmed the raw reads at Q25, called clones with MiXCR and kept productive beta chains. When rows share a CDR3 protein, they turn into one entry using the most common DNA and genes. TCRdb's processing, not the authors' own work, is the source of the V and J calls. The sample table contains fewer than 250,000 distinct CDR3 sequences; only one count was recorded for under 20% of them. The top ten clonotypes cover around 50% of the sample.

Stable Graves' hyperthyroidism was defined as no progression to ophthalmopathy during 18 months of follow-up. Hyperthyroidism patients were newly diagnosed, with disease duration under 2 months, and aged 18 to 65 years. Any patient with an uncontrolled infection, another autoimmune disease, pregnancy or lactation was excluded. Diagnoses relied on clinical symptoms, serum thyroxine and TRAb, thyroid ultrasound and orbital computed tomography. Ficoll-Paque density gradient centrifugation was used to isolate PBMCs from approximately 10 ml of fresh peripheral blood. Trizol reagent was used to extract total RNA, and RNA quality was then checked on an Agilent 2100 Bioanalyzer.

The sequencing sample was made of blood. The receptor chain draws on TRBV30 and TRBJ1-1; the D segment could be TRBD1, given 6 matching bases. This TCR derives from a man aged 45 to 65 with Graves' hyperthyroidism. The DNA is TGTGCCTGGAGTTCTGGACAGCCGTCGGCTTTCTTT. It encodes CAWSSGQPSAFF.